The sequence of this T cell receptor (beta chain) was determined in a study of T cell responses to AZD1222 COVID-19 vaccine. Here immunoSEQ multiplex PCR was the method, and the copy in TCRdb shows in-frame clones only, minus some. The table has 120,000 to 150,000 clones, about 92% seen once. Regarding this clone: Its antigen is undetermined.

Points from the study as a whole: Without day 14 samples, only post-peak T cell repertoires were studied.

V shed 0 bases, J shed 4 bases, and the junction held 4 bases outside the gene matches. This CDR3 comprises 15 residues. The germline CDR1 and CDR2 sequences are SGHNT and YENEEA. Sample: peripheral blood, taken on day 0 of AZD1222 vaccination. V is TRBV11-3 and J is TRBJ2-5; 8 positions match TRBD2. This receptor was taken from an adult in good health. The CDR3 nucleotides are TGTGCCAGCAGCTTAGAGTCTACTAGCGGAGAGACCCAGTACTTC. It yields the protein CASSLESTSGETQYF. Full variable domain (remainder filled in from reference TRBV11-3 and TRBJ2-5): EAGVVQSPRYKIIEKKQPVAFWCNPISGHNTLYWYLQNLGQGPELLIRYENEEAVDDSQLPKDRFSAERLKGVDSTLKIQPAELGDSAVYLCASSLESTSGETQYFGPGTRLLVL.